The text below deals with one T cell receptor (beta chain). The antigen is unknown. This entry belongs to a study of T cell responses to AZD1222 COVID-19 vaccine. General study results and limits: Baseline serostatus was positive in only 5 to 7 AZD1222 recipients. White British people made up most donors, females outnumbered males, and clonal diversity was possibly underestimated.

This CDR3 is built from 15 residues. The germline CDR1 and CDR2 sequences are SGHAT and FQNNGV. V gave up 3 bases and J gave up 2 bases, with 13 bases separating them. Clones were read by immunoSEQ multiplex PCR, and TCRdb kept only the in-frame ones, dropping some. The sample has 100,000 to 150,000 clones, approximately 85% seen once. V usage is TRBV11-2 and J usage is TRBJ2-5; D might be TRBD2 (6 bases). The clonotype originates from an adult in good health. Sequenced here: peripheral blood, sampled on day 0 of AZD1222 vaccination. CDR3 sequence reads: CASSFVAVTQETQYF. For the CDR3, the DNA is TGTGCCAGCAGCTTCGTAGCGGTGACTCAAGAGACCCAGTACTTC.